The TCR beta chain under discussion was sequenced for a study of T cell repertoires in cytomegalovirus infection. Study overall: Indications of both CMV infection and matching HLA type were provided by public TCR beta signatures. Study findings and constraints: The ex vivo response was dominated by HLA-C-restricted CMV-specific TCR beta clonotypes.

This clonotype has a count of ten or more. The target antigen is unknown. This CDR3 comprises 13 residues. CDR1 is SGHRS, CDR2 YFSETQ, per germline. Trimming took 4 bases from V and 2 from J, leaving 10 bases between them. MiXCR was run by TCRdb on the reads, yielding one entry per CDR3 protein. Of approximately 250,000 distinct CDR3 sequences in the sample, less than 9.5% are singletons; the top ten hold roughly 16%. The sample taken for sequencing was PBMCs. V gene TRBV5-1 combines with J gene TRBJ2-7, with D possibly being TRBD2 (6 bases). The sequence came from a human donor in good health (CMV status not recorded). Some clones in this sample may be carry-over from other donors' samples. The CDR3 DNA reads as TGCGCCAGCAGCCGGGACTCCCCCTACGAGCAGTACTTC. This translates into CASSRDSPYEQYF.